This TCR beta chain comes out of a study of blood T cell repertoires in COVID-19 (TCRdb year 2020). For the study in its entirety: Collaborator samples came from the United States, Italy and Spain and covered acute and convalescent phases of COVID-19. The material from the prospective study consisted of cDNA or gDNA derived from T cells, B-cell-depleted T cells, or PBMCs. The dataset comprised deeply sampled blood TCRbeta repertoires from subjects exposed to, actively infected with, or recovered from COVID-19. The repertoires were made available in a free public database intended to serve as a resource for research on the immune response to SARS-CoV-2. Samples came from the ongoing ImmuneRACE study (first 160 participants) plus 1,254 subjects from 6 global collaborators. The sample metadata nearly always contained a de-identified subject ID, COVID-19 status, age in years and sex. HLA class I and class II types, where available, came from metadata supplied by the sample provider rather than from assay-based typing. Broader findings and caveats from the paper: How much clinical and demographic metadata was included differed by source and by participant, and the metadata was provided uncurated.

In Seattle, one collaborating source enrolled patients while the infection was active and tracked those patients longitudinally over the course of disease. Whole blood was collected in K2EDTA tubes by collaborating institutions according to the institutions' own protocols. For TCRbeta analysis, collaborators shipped samples as frozen whole blood, isolated PBMCs, or DNA extracted from either of those sample types. TCRbeta CDR3 regions were amplified from genomic DNA by means of the immunoSEQ Assay, a bias-controlled multiplex PCR. The published analysis was carried out like this. The number of nucleated cells in each sample was estimated from the amplification of reference gene primers within the assay. To quantify the absolute abundance of each unique TCRbeta CDR3 rearrangement, sequence reads were collapsed and filtered. Productive Simpson clonality was computed per sample as the square root of Simpson's diversity index over productive rearrangements. TCRdb limited this immuneACCESS table to in-frame rearrangements with V and J called. A share of clones is missing; checked studies link under half to unresolved V genes, and the rest is unexplained. D and trimming come from the DNA, and the V and J calls and clone size come from that table. The sample table records fewer than 450,000 clones; 75% to 90% of these occur just once. The ten largest clones add up to roughly 6.3% of the sample.

V has 5 bases trimmed and J has 7 bases trimmed; junction bases matching no gene number 10. CDR1 and CDR2 are read off the germline V gene as KGHSH and LQKENI. The CDR3 covers 15 residues, taking in both the cysteine and the phenylalanine. Of the read, only the CDR3 DNA is kept; its 45 bases are in frame from base 1. The table lists this clone with a count of one. Its binding antigen is unknown. No much larger clone exists at a distance of one base, and base qualities are not known. Recombination linked TRBV18 to TRBJ2-7; TRBD1 matches 11 bases in the middle. The sequencing input was peripheral blood. This clonotype was sampled from a woman between 50 and 59 years old with COVID-19, enrolled during active disease. The CDR3 reads CASSSGTGGPREQYF. The bases are TGTGCCAGCTCATCTGGGACAGGGGGACCGAGGGAGCAGTACTTC.